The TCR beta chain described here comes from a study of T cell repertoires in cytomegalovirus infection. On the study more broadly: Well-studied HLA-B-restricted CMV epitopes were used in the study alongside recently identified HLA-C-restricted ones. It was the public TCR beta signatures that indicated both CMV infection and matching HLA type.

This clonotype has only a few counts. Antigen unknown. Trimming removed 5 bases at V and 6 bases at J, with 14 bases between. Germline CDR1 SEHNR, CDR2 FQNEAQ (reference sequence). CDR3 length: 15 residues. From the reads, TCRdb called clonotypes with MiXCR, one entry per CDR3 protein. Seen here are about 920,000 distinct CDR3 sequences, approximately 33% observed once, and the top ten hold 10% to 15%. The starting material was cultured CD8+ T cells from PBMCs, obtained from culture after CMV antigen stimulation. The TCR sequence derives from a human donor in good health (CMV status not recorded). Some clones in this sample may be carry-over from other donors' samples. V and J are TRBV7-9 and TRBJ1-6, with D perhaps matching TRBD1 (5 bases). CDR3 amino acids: CASSLVGTGNSPLHF. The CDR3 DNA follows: TGTGCCAGCAGCCTGGTTGGGACCGGTAATTCACCCCTCCACTTT.